These 5 T cell receptor beta chains came from one sample sequenced in a study of cytomegalovirus exposure and HLA in healthy donors. Both 60 Vbeta primers and 13 Jbeta primers went into the PCR. The assay was immunoSEQ multiplex PCR, and TCRdb's table has in-frame clones only and misses some. Of some 140,000 clones listed, roughly 83% were seen once; the top ten hold 7.5% to 9%. Input material: PBMCs. The source of these receptors is a man aged 25-40 years in good health and CMV-seropositive.

This clone has only one observation. The chain uses TRBV4-1 and TRBJ2-7; no clear D. Trimming stripped 1 base from V and 2 bases from J, with 6 bases between. Germline CDR1 and CDR2: MGHRA and YSYEKL. This CDR3 has 13 amino acids. The CDR3 protein is CASSQVTAYEQYF. Here the CDR3 DNA reads TGCGCCAGCAGCCAAGTCACAGCCTACGAGCAGTACTTC.

The rearrangement joins TRBV29-1 to TRBJ2-1; 12 nucleotides agree with TRBD1. Trimming cost V 6 bases and J 2 bases; bases outside gene matches: 14. The CDR3 has 18 residues. CDR1 is SQVTM and CDR2 is ANQGSEA in the germline V gene. The CDR3 sequence is CSVSGTGGPSGTYNEQFF. DNA for the CDR3: TGCAGCGTCTCCGGGACAGGGGGCCCTAGCGGGACCTACAATGAGCAGTTCTTC.

The V and J genes are TRBV27 and TRBJ1-1, with TRBD1 identical over 11 bases. This CDR3 has 15 amino acids. Looked up from germline, CDR1 is MNHEY and CDR2 is SMNVEV (reference sequence). Trimming cost V 2 bases and J 5 bases; bases outside gene matches: 4. This CDR3 is CASSLMDRGPTEAFF. In DNA form, the CDR3 reads TGTGCCAGCAGTTTAATGGACAGGGGGCCGACTGAAGCTTTCTTT.

This clone was observed a few times. The J gene is TRBJ2-7, the V gene TRBV6-5; 7 bases are shared with TRBD2. Germline lookup yields CDR1 MNHEY and CDR2 SVGAGI. The CDR3 has 15 amino acids. After removal of 2 bases from V and 0 bases from J, the junction contained 4 bases not matched to a gene. CDR3 sequence: CASSYGGVSSYEQYF. DNA of the CDR3: TGTGCCAGCAGTTACGGGGGGGTAAGCTCCTACGAGCAGTACTTC.

This clone occurred a few times. The rearrangement joins TRBV28 to TRBJ2-5, with TRBD1 identical over 7 bases. The J segment lost 6 bases and the V segment lost 4 bases, leaving 14 bases of the junction unmatched. Germline CDR1 and CDR2: MDHEN and SYDVKM. The CDR3 has 16 residues. Written as DNA, the CDR3 is TGTGCCAGCAGTTCAGACCAGACAGGGCGGCGGCAGACCCAGTACTTC. It translates to CASSSDQTGRRQTQYF. The full variable domain, in which reference TRBV28 and TRBJ2-5 provide the parts outside the CDR3, is DVKVTQSSRYLVKRTGEKVFLECVQDMDHENMFWYRQDPGLGLRLIYFSYDVKMKEKGDIPEGYSVSREKKERFSLILESASTNQTSMYLCASSSDQTGRRQTQYFGPGTRLLVL.